This record concerns one TCR beta chain sequence. The data originate from a study of blood T cell repertoires in COVID-19. Clones were read by immunoSEQ multiplex PCR, and TCRdb kept only the in-frame ones, dropping some. The sample consists of 200,000 to 250,000 clones, 70% to 85% of them appearing once. This TCR came from an older woman who had recovered from COVID-19. Material for sequencing was PBMCs or T cells enriched from blood (not recorded which).

CDR3 residues: CASSGTSGRSVGELFF. CDR3 coding DNA: TGTGCCAGCAGTGGGACTAGCGGGAGAAGTGTCGGGGAGCTGTTTTTT. V and J are TRBV6-1 and TRBJ2-2; 13 nucleotides agree with TRBD2. CDR1 MNHNS and CDR2 SASEGT come from the germline V gene. This CDR3 contains 16 residues. Unmatched junction bases numbered 6, after V lost 4 bases and J lost 7 bases.